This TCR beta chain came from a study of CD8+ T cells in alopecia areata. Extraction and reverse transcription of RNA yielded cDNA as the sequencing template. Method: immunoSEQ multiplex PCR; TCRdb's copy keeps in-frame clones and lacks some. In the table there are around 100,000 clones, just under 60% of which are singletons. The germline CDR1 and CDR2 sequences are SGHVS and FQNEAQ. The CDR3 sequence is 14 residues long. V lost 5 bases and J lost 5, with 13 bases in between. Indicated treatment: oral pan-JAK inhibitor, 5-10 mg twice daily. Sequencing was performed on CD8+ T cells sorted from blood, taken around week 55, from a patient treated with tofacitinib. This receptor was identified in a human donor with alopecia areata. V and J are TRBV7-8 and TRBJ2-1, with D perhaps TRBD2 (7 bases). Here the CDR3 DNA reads TGTGCCAGCAGCCCCAGGGGAGGGAACAATGAGCAGTTCTTC. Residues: CASSPRGGNNEQFF.